This entry concerns a single T cell receptor (beta chain). Its antigen remains unknown. Naive CD8 cells comprised CD45RO-negative, CCR7-positively selected cells, excluding terminally differentiated effector memory CD45RA+ cells. This sample was included in a study of shared clonotypes between healthy human individuals. Looking at the study overall: Participating donors consisted of two women and a few men aged 18 to 49. A donor's plate count was three for CD4 naive and three for CD4 memory; CD8 naive had two and CD8 memory one. Study-wide results and caveats: The study found roughly 5% of naive CD4 clonotypes shared across several donors.

At a deep level, the assay was run. Profiling relied on immunoSEQ multiplex PCR, and the TCRdb table lists in-frame clones only, not all of them. The table shows hundreds of thousands of clones, with roughly 96% occurring only once. The sample comprised naive CD8+ T cells sorted from blood. This sequence originates from a woman in her thirties in good health.

CDR3 bases: TGTGCCAGCGCGGGAGTCGGCTACAATGAGCAGTTCTTC. Amino acids: CASAGVGYNEQFF. The chain has TRBV28 and TRBJ2-1, with 7 bases lining up with TRBD2. The CDR3 extends over 13 amino acids. V trimming: 8 bases; J trimming: 3 bases; junction bases outside the gene matches: 4. In germline, CDR1 is MDHEN, CDR2 SYDVKM.